The source of this T cell receptor (beta chain) is a study of graft-versus-host responses after intestinal transplantation. Grafts had their tissue processed, releasing intraepithelial and lamina propria lymphocytes. The CDR3 has 13 amino acids. Germline V lookup: CDR1 GTSNPN, CDR2 SVGIG (reference sequence). V lost 7 bases, J lost 6 bases, and 7 bases stayed unmatched. The data were produced by immunoSEQ multiplex PCR, yet TCRdb's version contains in-frame clones alone and is incomplete. The table records about 60,000 clones, around 86% of them present only once. The chain uses TRBV30 and TRBJ1-5, with 9 nucleotides matching TRBD1. The clonotype originates from a human patient who received an intestinal transplant, so some T cells may come from the graft donor. The input for sequencing was ileum tissue, taken roughly 54 weeks after transplant. The CDR3 DNA reads TGTGCCTTGGACAGGGGTTTGAGTCAGCCCCAGCATTTT. Translation: CALDRGLSQPQHF.